This T cell receptor (beta chain) was profiled in a study of blood T cell repertoires in COVID-19. Study background: The cDNA or gDNA used as material had been derived from T cells, B-cell-depleted T cells, or PBMCs.

Under the authors' procedure: Reference gene primer amplification yielded estimated nucleated cell counts. Assay: immunoSEQ multiplex PCR; the TCRdb copy retains only in-frame clones and omits some. The V and J calls and the clone size are those of that table, but D and trimming were determined from the DNA. The top ten clones hold more than 2.5% of a sample with over 200,000 clones, approximately 86% of them seen once. The count of this clone is one. V was cut by 10 bases and J by 2 bases, with 18 bases left in between. CDR3 length: 14 residues. The germline V gene encodes CDR1 MNHEY and CDR2 SVGAGI.

V and J are TRBV6-5 and TRBJ2-7; maybe TRBD1 (6 bases). The sequencing input was peripheral blood. The clonotype was recovered from a woman aged 25-40 years who had recovered from COVID-19. CDR3 in amino acids: CATYGTPITYEQYF. The CDR3 region has the DNA TGTGCCACCTACGGGACACCTATTACCTACGAGCAGTACTTC.